This T cell receptor (beta chain) came from a study of blood T cells in healthy people across ages. About the research overall: For every two T cells, template switching captured about one barcoded beta molecule.

This clonotype was counted only a few times. Its antigen is unknown. The use of a sample-barcoded 5' primer and a J-beta primer mix characterized a second PCR of roughly 7 to 11 cycles. TCRdb called the 5' RACE reads again in MiXCR, with one record for every CDR3 protein. The table has roughly 1,800,000 distinct CDR3 sequences, around half seen once; the top ten hold around 2.1%. Germline lookup yields CDR1 SQVTM and CDR2 ANQGSEA. There are 13 residues in the CDR3. Trimming removed 3 bases at V and 4 bases at J, with 12 bases between. Total RNA was extracted at no less than 6 micrograms per sample. The study, taken as a whole, reports: Significant beta diversity loss was already apparent by age roughly 38, declining roughly linearly.

This sequence joins TRBV29-1 and TRBJ1-2; no firm D call. The source material was blood. The clonotype comes from a woman aged 40-49 years in good health. CDR3 protein: CSVEPGRAYGYTF. In DNA, the CDR3 is TGCAGCGTTGAGCCCGGGAGGGCCTATGGCTACACCTTC.